This entry features one T cell receptor (beta chain) sequence. Its antigen remains unknown. V lost 4 bases to trimming and J lost 3 bases; unmatched junction nucleotides: 10. The CDR3 is 16 amino acids. The V gene's germline CDR1 is SEHNR and CDR2 FQNEAQ (reference sequence). The data stem from a study of shared clonotypes between healthy human individuals. Generated by immunoSEQ multiplex PCR, the TCRdb table keeps only in-frame clones and is missing some. The sample lists more than 2,000,000 clones, about 92% occurring once. Study-wide results and caveats: Although depth was large, rarefaction showed that sequencing of the sorted subsets was incomplete. Some clonotypes were shared by all four sorted-subset donors, while others were not shared. The non-shared ones had lower generation probabilities than the shared ones.

The rearrangement uses TRBV7-9 and TRBJ2-7; 9 nucleotides match TRBD1. The TCR comes from a man aged 18 to 29 in good health. What was sequenced was naive CD4+ T cells sorted from blood. As to subset: CD45RA+ positively selected. For the CDR3, the DNA is TGTGCCAGCAGCTCGTCACAGGGGGCGGGGGTCTACGAGCAGTACTTC. The encoded protein is CASSSSQGAGVYEQYF.